The present T cell receptor (beta chain) was sequenced within a study of identifying expanded T cells in peripheral blood. Trimming took 5 bases from V and 1 from J; bases not matched to a gene: 0. The germline gives CDR1 ENHRY, CDR2 SYGVKD. The CDR3 has 13 residues. Study results and limitations: Clone count variance between approximately 2-week samples rose with total template count.

The assay was immunoSEQ multiplex PCR, and TCRdb's table has in-frame clones only and misses some. This sample yields fewer than 130,000 clones, of which 85% to 90% are seen a single time; approximately 16% belongs to the top ten. Details on this clone: Its specificity is not known.

During the collection period, no donor immune events like infections were recorded. This TCR derives from a person aged 18 to 75 in good health. Material for sequencing was blood. V is TRBV10-3 and J is TRBJ1-1; 8 bases fit TRBD1. The CDR3, as DNA: TGTGCCATCAGTCAGGGGGCGAACACTGAAGCTTTCTTT. Protein sequence: CAISQGANTEAFF.